What follows are 29 T cell receptor beta chains derived from one specimen sequenced in a study of blood T cell repertoires in COVID-19. TCRdb's table, derived via immunoSEQ multiplex PCR, lists solely in-frame clones and lacks some. The table records under 200,000 clones, roughly 80% of them present only once. Sequenced input: peripheral blood. The receptors here all came from a woman aged 60-75 years with COVID-19, enrolled during active disease.

In this sample, this clone turned up many times. The chain combines TRBV7-9 with TRBJ1-1, with D possibly matching TRBD1 (6 bases). Germline V gene data show CDR1 as SEHNR and CDR2 as FQNEAQ (reference sequence). V lost 4 bases and J 7 bases, leaving 13 bases between the germline ends. This CDR3 is built from 13 residues. CDR3: CASSSPGHLEAFF. DNA for the CDR3: TGTGCCAGCAGCTCACCGGGACATCTTGAAGCTTTCTTT. The full variable domain, completed using reference TRBV7-9 and TRBJ1-1, is DTGVSQNPRHKITKRGQNVTFRCDPISEHNRLYWYRQTLGQGPEFLTYFQNEAQLEKSRLLSDRFSAERPKGSFSTLEIQRTEQGDSAMYLCASSSPGHLEAFFGQGTRLTVV.

The chain recombines TRBV11-2 with TRBJ2-7; TRBD2 matches at 7 bases. CDR1 is SGHAT and CDR2 is FQNNGV in the germline V gene. This CDR3 contains 16 residues. V trimming: 3 bases; J trimming: 0 bases; junction bases outside the gene matches: 8. DNA for the CDR3: TGTGCCAGCAGCTTTGGTTCGGGAGGAATCTCCTACGAGCAGTACTTC. Its protein product is CASSFGSGGISYEQYF.

This clone has more than one count but fewer than ten. The chain is built from TRBV18 and TRBJ2-3, with 9 bases matching TRBD1. The V segment lost 2 bases and the J segment 2 bases; nucleotides outside the gene matches: 2. The CDR3 runs to 15 residues. Germline CDR1 is KGHSH and CDR2 is LQKENI. CDR3 nucleotides: TGTGCCAGCTCACCAACAGGGGGCCCCACAGATACGCAGTATTTT. Translation gives CASSPTGGPTDTQYF.

V gene TRBV29-1 combines with J gene TRBJ2-1; D gene ambiguous. From germline, CDR1 is SQVTM and CDR2 ANQGSEA. This CDR3 is 13 amino acids long. Trimming took off 4 bases at V and 0 bases at J, with 7 bases between the two ends. CDR3 protein: CSVGGSSYNEQFF. Here the CDR3 DNA reads TGCAGCGTTGGAGGTAGCTCCTACAATGAGCAGTTCTTC.

The rearrangement joins TRBV2 to TRBJ2-1, with 15 positions matching TRBD2. The ends lost 4 bases at V and 0 bases at J; junction bases unmatched: 4. Looked up from germline, CDR1 is SNHLY and CDR2 is FYNNEI. The CDR3 loop spans 18 amino acids. The CDR3 spells CASSGGLAGGSSYNEQFF. The CDR3 nucleotides are TGTGCCAGCAGTGGGGGACTAGCGGGAGGCTCCTCCTACAATGAGCAGTTCTTC. Using reference TRBV2 and TRBJ2-1 for the parts outside the CDR3, the full variable domain is EPEVTQTPSHQVTQMGQEVILRCVPISNHLYFYWYRQILGQKVEFLVSFYNNEISEKSEIFDDQFSVERPDGSNFTLKIRSTKLEDSAMYFCASSGGLAGGSSYNEQFFGPGTRLTVL.

The V gene is TRBV24-1, the J gene TRBJ2-1; the D gene is possibly TRBD2 (5 bases). CDR1 is KGHDR and CDR2 is SFDVKD in the germline V gene. This CDR3 has 16 residues. V lost 4 bases to trimming and J lost 2 bases, with 14 bases between them. The CDR3 sequence is CATSETGDHTYNEQFF. In DNA form, the CDR3 reads TGTGCCACCAGTGAGACCGGGGATCATACCTACAATGAGCAGTTCTTC.

The rearrangement links TRBV24-1 to TRBJ2-2, with 10 bases identical to TRBD2. Germline loops: CDR1 KGHDR, CDR2 SFDVKD. V was pared by 6 bases and J by 0 bases, with 9 bases of the junction left unmatched. The CDR3 covers 18 residues. The DNA of the CDR3 is TGTGCCACCAGTAGGCCTAGCGGGGGACTATCGAACACCGGGGAGCTGTTTTTT. The encoded protein is CATSRPSGGLSNTGELFF.

This clone appeared many times. The same CDR3 also results from other DNA sequences found in this sample. This rearrangement joins TRBV11-1 to TRBJ2-2; 8 nucleotides align to TRBD2. Germline loops: CDR1 SGHAT, CDR2 FQDESV (reference sequence). The ends lost 2 bases at V and 0 bases at J; junction bases unmatched: 2. The CDR3 extends over 16 amino acids. For the CDR3, the DNA is TGTGCCAGCAGCTTACTAGCGGGCGCGAACACCGGGGAGCTGTTTTTT. Encoded protein: CASSLLAGANTGELFF.

The V and J genes are TRBV11-2 and TRBJ1-5, with unresolved D. With 2 bases removed from V and 3 bases from J, the gap between germline ends came to 14 bases. Germline assignment: CDR1 SGHAT and CDR2 FQNNGV. CDR3 size: 16 residues. The CDR3 nucleotides are TGTGCCAGCAGCTTATCGGACGAGGGTACCAATCAGCCCCAGCATTTT. Translation gives CASSLSDEGTNQPQHF.

J is TRBJ2-5 and V is TRBV6-6; 10 nucleotides line up with TRBD2. The CDR3 contains 15 residues. J was trimmed by 5 bases and V by 2 bases; bases with no gene match: 5. Germline CDR1 and CDR2: MNHNY and SVGAGI (reference sequence). This chain's CDR3 is CASSYASGGRETQYF. The DNA for the CDR3 is TGTGCCAGCAGTTACGCTAGCGGGGGACGGGAGACCCAGTACTTC.

The gene calls are TRBV4-3 and TRBJ1-6; 10 bases are shared with TRBD1. Germline-derived CDR1 and CDR2 are LGHNA and YSLEER. The CDR3 is 16 amino acids. V was pared by 4 bases and J by 5 bases, with 5 bases of the junction left unmatched. The DNA for the CDR3 is TGCGCCAGCAGCCCCCTGACAGGGGGCGATAATTCACCCCTCCACTTT. It codes for CASSPLTGGDNSPLHF.

The sample holds one count of this clone. This chain uses TRBV2 with TRBJ2-5; 7 bases line up with TRBD2. The CDR3 has 15 amino acids. CDR1 is SNHLY and CDR2 is FYNNEI in the germline V gene. J gave up 5 bases and V 7 bases, and 13 bases lay outside the gene matches. CDR3 region: CASTPQGGARETQYF. For the CDR3, the DNA is TGTGCCAGCACGCCCCAGGGAGGGGCGCGTGAGACCCAGTACTTC.

This clone was detected only a few times. This chain uses TRBV6-5 with TRBJ2-3, with 7 bases aligning to TRBD1. This CDR3 comprises 14 residues. Germline-derived CDR1 and CDR2 are MNHEY and SVGAGI. Trimming cost V 5 bases and J 1 base; bases outside gene matches: 3. This chain's CDR3 is CASSRTGGTDTQYF. The DNA of the CDR3 is TGTGCCAGCAGTCGGACAGGTGGCACAGATACGCAGTATTTT.

This sequence joins TRBV6-6 and TRBJ1-5, with TRBD1 matching 9 bases. The CDR3 covers 15 residues. The V gene end was trimmed by 7 bases and the J gene end by 8 bases; junction bases not matched to a gene: 12. Looked up from germline, CDR1 is MNHNY and CDR2 is SVGAGI (reference sequence). CDR3 DNA: TGTGCCAGCACTCCCTTACAGGGGGCTCAGGAGCCCCAGCATTTT. It specifies CASTPLQGAQEPQHF.

This chain uses TRBV4-1 with TRBJ2-7; D is perhaps TRBD1 (5 bases). The V gene lost 0 bases and the J gene lost 3 bases, with 6 bases spanning the gap. The CDR3 has 13 amino acids. Germline V gives CDR1 MGHRA, CDR2 YSYEKL. In DNA form, the CDR3 reads TGCGCCAGCAGCCAAGAAAGGGGCTACGAGCAGTACGTC. It is translated as CASSQERGYEQYV.

In this sample, this clone turned up once. The V call is TRBV7-2, the J call TRBJ1-1; TRBD1 is a possible D gene (6 bases). This CDR3 spans 16 amino acids. Germline lookup yields CDR1 SGHTA and CDR2 FQGNSA. V was clipped by 5 bases and J by 0 bases, with 16 bases between them. The CDR3: CASSVQGWRMNTEAFF. CDR3 nucleotide sequence: TGTGCCAGCAGCGTGCAGGGGTGGAGGATGAACACTGAAGCTTTCTTT.

The chain uses TRBV13 and TRBJ2-1; 8 positions agree with TRBD2. The V segment lost 2 bases and the J segment 8 bases; nucleotides outside the gene matches: 2. Germline V lookup: CDR1 PRHDT, CDR2 FYEKMQ (reference sequence). The CDR3 runs to 13 residues. CDR3 in DNA: TGTGCCAGCAGCTTACCGGGAGGGCATGAGCAGTTCTTC. It encodes CASSLPGGHEQFF.

The V gene is TRBV9, the J gene TRBJ1-2; D not resolved. The V end was cut by 4 bases, the J end by 5 bases, with 6 bases between. This CDR3 contains 11 residues. Germline CDR1 is SGDLS and CDR2 is YYNGEE. The CDR3 sequence is CASSLYYGYTF. The CDR3 region has the DNA TGTGCCAGCAGCCTCTATTATGGCTACACCTTC.

The genes are TRBV5-1 and TRBJ2-7; 10 nucleotides agree with TRBD1. The ends lost 4 bases at V and 7 bases at J; junction bases unmatched: 8. CDR3 length equals 14 residues. CDR1 and CDR2 (germline): SGHRS, YFSETQ. The CDR3 nucleotides read TGCGCCAGCAGCCTAGGACAGGGGGTCGGAGAGCAGTACTTC. Amino acid sequence: CASSLGQGVGEQYF. Combining the CDR3 with reference TRBV5-1 and TRBJ2-7 gives the whole variable domain KAGVTQTPRYLIKTRGQQVTLSCSPISGHRSVSWYQQTPGQGLQFLFEYFSETQRNKGNFPGRFSGRQFSNSRSEMNVSTLELGDSALYLCASSLGQGVGEQYFGPGTRLTVT.

For the CDR3, the DNA is TGTGCCAGCAGCTTGGGGGGGCGCCCTGGCGAGCAGTACTTC. Residues: CASSLGGRPGEQYF. This chain links TRBV5-4 with TRBJ2-7; possibly TRBD1 for D (6 bases). The germline V gene has CDR1 SGHNT and CDR2 YYREEE (reference sequence). The CDR3 has 14 residues. Trimming took off 0 bases at V and 6 bases at J, with 13 bases between the two ends.

The genes are TRBV5-1 and TRBJ2-2; TRBD1 matches 8 bases. CDR1 and CDR2 from the germline V gene are SGHRS and YFSETQ. CDR3 size: 15 residues. V gave up 4 bases and J gave up 0 bases; unmatched junction bases: 2. CDR3 sequence (DNA): TGCGCCAGCAGCCAGGGACAGGCGAACACCGGGGAGCTGTTTTTT. Encoded protein: CASSQGQANTGELFF.

V is TRBV7-2 and J is TRBJ2-7; D call uncertain. V was shortened by 3 bases and J by 0 bases, with 9 bases between the two germline ends. CDR1 and CDR2 (germline): SGHTA, FQGNSA. The CDR3 runs to 14 residues. CDR3: CASSFDSFSYEQYF. CDR3 nucleotide sequence: TGTGCCAGCAGCTTTGACTCGTTCTCCTACGAGCAGTACTTC.

CDR3 coding DNA: TGTGCCAGCAGTGAAGAGATGCGGAGAGAGCAGTTCTTC. Its translation is CASSEEMRREQFF. The rearrangement uses TRBV6-1 and TRBJ2-1; D is unclear. Germline CDR1 is MNHNS and CDR2 is SASEGT. This CDR3 spans 13 amino acids. Trimming left V 1 base short and J 10 bases short, with 11 bases between.

This rearrangement joins TRBV27 to TRBJ2-1; TRBD1 agrees at 7 bases. V was pared by 4 bases and J by 6 bases, with 21 bases of the junction left unmatched. This CDR3 contains 19 residues. Germline V gives CDR1 MNHEY, CDR2 SMNVEV (reference sequence). CDR3 DNA sequence: TGTGCCAGCAGTTCCTTAGTTCCTCAAAGGGGGCGCGCGAGCAATGAGCAGTTCTTC. This translates into CASSSLVPQRGRASNEQFF.

Only a few counts were recorded for this clone. The chain has TRBV2 and TRBJ2-4, with a tentative D call TRBD2 (6 bases). Trimming removed 4 bases at V and 9 bases at J, with 10 bases between. This CDR3 spans 12 amino acids. CDR1 and CDR2 (germline): SNHLY, FYNNEI. The CDR3 DNA reads TGTGCCAGCAGTGTTCGAGCGGGCATTCAGTACTTC. Amino acid sequence: CASSVRAGIQYF.

The chain recombines TRBV28 with TRBJ1-2; a possible D gene is TRBD1 (5 bases). Germline V gene sequence: CDR1 MDHEN, CDR2 SYDVKM. Trimming shortened V by 5 bases and J by 5 bases, and 18 bases separated the two germline ends. The CDR3 runs 15 residues. In DNA form, the CDR3 reads TGTGCCAGCAGTGGCCGGATCCAGGGTTTATATGGCTACACCTTC. This translates into CASSGRIQGLYGYTF.

The chain couples TRBV6-5 to TRBJ2-1, with TRBD2 identical over 8 bases. The CDR3 consists of 16 residues. Trimming at V came to 1 base and at J to 7 bases, leaving 9 bases not matched to a gene. Per germline, CDR1 MNHEY and CDR2 SVGAGI. Written as DNA, the CDR3 is TGTGCCAGCAGTTACTTAGGAAGCGGGGGAGGAAATGAGCAGTTCTTC. This translates into CASSYLGSGGGNEQFF.

J is TRBJ1-1 and V is TRBV19, with TRBD1 matching over 11 bases. The CDR3 is 19 amino acids. Germline V gene sequence: CDR1 LNHDA, CDR2 SQIVND (reference sequence). V trimming: 1 base; J trimming: 0 bases; junction bases outside the gene matches: 10. In DNA, the CDR3 is TGTGCCAGTAGTATAGGTATTTGGACAGGGGGCAAGGTGAACACTGAAGCTTTCTTT. It codes for CASSIGIWTGGKVNTEAFF. Based on the CDR3 plus reference TRBV19 and TRBJ1-1, the full variable domain is DGGITQSPKYLFRKEGQNVTLSCEQNLNHDAMYWYRQDPGQGLRLIYYSQIVNDFQKGDIAEGYSVSREKKESFPLTVTSAQKNPTAFYLCASSIGIWTGGKVNTEAFFGQGTRLTVV.

V is TRBV7-3 and J is TRBJ1-2, with TRBD1 as a possible D gene (6 bases). CDR3 length equals 13 residues. V was cut by 5 bases and J by 6 bases, with 13 bases left in between. CDR1 is SGHTA and CDR2 is FQGTGA in the germline V gene. CDR3 nucleotide sequence: TGTGCCAGCAGCCAGGACAGCAGGAATGGCTACACCTTC. Amino acid sequence: CASSQDSRNGYTF. The full variable domain, in which reference TRBV7-3 and TRBJ1-2 provide the parts outside the CDR3, is GAGVSQTPSNKVTEKGKYVELRCDPISGHTALYWYRQSLGQGPEFLIYFQGTGAADDSGLPNDRFFAVRPEGSVSTLKIQRTERGDSAVYLCASSQDSRNGYTFGSGTRLTVV.